The 31 T cell receptor beta chains below all came from one sample that was sequenced in a study of T cell responses to AZD1222 COVID-19 vaccine. Sequencing was performed with immunoSEQ multiplex PCR; in TCRdb, only in-frame clones are kept and a portion is missing. The data hold 100,000 to 150,000 clones, with around 83% observed a single time. The sequencing used peripheral blood, collected on day 0 of AZD1222 vaccination. These receptors all come from an adult in good health.

The gene calls are TRBV19 and TRBJ1-2, with 9 bases fitting TRBD1. V was pared by 5 bases and J by 2 bases, with 6 bases of the junction left unmatched. Germline V gene lookup returns CDR1 LNHDA and CDR2 SQIVND (reference sequence). The CDR3 is 15 residues long. CDR3 in DNA: TGTGCCAGTAGTTTTGCGGGACAGGGCAACTATGGCTACACCTTC. This gives the protein CASSFAGQGNYGYTF.

The CDR3: CASSSDRGFSYEQYF. Here the CDR3 DNA reads TGTGCCAGCAGTTCGGACAGGGGGTTCTCCTACGAGCAGTACTTC. This sequence joins TRBV6-2 or TRBV6-3 and TRBJ2-7, with 10 bases that match TRBD1. The V gene end was trimmed by 4 bases and the J gene end by 0 bases; junction bases not matched to a gene: 3. Germline-derived CDR1 and CDR2 are MNHEY and SVGEGT. The CDR3 has 15 residues.

In its sample, this clone was seen once. The chain is built from TRBV5-1 and TRBJ2-2; D ambiguous. The CDR3 contains 14 residues. Looked up from germline, CDR1 is SGHRS and CDR2 is YFSETQ. V was trimmed by 7 bases and J by 2 bases, leaving 12 bases between them. CDR3 DNA sequence: TGCGCCAGCGTTGACTCCTACAACACCGGGGAGCTGTTTTTT. Its protein is CASVDSYNTGELFF.

The chain recombines TRBV2 with TRBJ2-1, with D unresolved. The CDR3 loop spans 15 amino acids. Trimming took 7 bases from V and 5 from J, leaving 18 bases between them. Per the germline V gene, CDR1 is SNHLY and CDR2 is FYNNEI. The CDR3 nucleotides are TGTGCCAGCATTTTGTCACAACCAAGGAACAATGAGCAGTTCTTC. Translated, it gives CASILSQPRNNEQFF.

The CDR3 here is CASSDPATNEKLFF. In DNA form, the CDR3 reads TGTGCCAGTAGTGACCCAGCAACTAATGAAAAACTGTTTTTT. The V gene is TRBV19, the J gene TRBJ1-4; D not certain. CDR3 size: 14 residues. Trimming pared 5 bases from V and 0 bases from J, leaving 7 bases between. Germline V CDR1 and CDR2: LNHDA, SQIVND (reference sequence).

The V gene is TRBV18, the J gene TRBJ1-4, with TRBD1 identical over 7 bases. There are 16 residues in the CDR3. V lost 5 bases, J lost 7 bases, and 13 bases stayed unmatched. Germline V gene sequence: CDR1 KGHSH, CDR2 LQKENI. The CDR3 DNA reads TGTGCCAGCTCATCCTTAGGGGGCGGAAATGGTGAAAAACTGTTTTTT. This sequence encodes CASSSLGGGNGEKLFF.

The rearrangement uses TRBV7-2 and TRBJ2-7; 14 bases are a match to TRBD2. Germline V gene lookup returns CDR1 SGHTA and CDR2 FQGNSA. V lost 5 bases and J lost 2; bases outside the gene matches: 5. The length of the CDR3 is 16 residues. This chain's CDR3 is CASSTRLAGGTYEQYF. For the CDR3, the DNA is TGTGCCAGCAGCACCCGACTAGCGGGAGGGACCTACGAGCAGTACTTC.

This sequence joins TRBV3-1 (or the pseudogene TRBV3-2) and TRBJ1-1; TRBD1 aligns across 10 bases. Losses at the gene ends were 6 bases for V and 3 bases for J; bases not matched to a gene: 4. The CDR3 is 14 residues long. CDR1 is LGHDT and CDR2 is YNNKEL in the germline V gene (reference sequence). The DNA for the CDR3 is TGTGCCAGCAGGCCCGGGACAGGGGACACTGAAGCTTTCTTT. This gives the protein CASRPGTGDTEAFF.

The gene calls are TRBV9 and TRBJ1-2; tentative D call: TRBD1 (5 bases). The CDR3 loop spans 15 amino acids. V was cut by 4 bases and J by 3 bases, with 16 bases left in between. Germline V gene sequence: CDR1 SGDLS, CDR2 YYNGEE. The DNA of the CDR3 is TGTGCCAGCAGCCCCCTGACAGCGAGGGACTATGGCTACACCTTC. Residues: CASSPLTARDYGYTF.

This CDR3 is CASSYSSTEAFF. CDR3 nucleotides: TGTGCCAGCAGTTACTCGAGTACTGAAGCTTTCTTT. The chain joins TRBV6-6 to TRBJ1-1; unclear D gene. The V gene lost 0 bases and the J gene lost 5 bases, with 4 bases spanning the gap. In germline, CDR1 is MNHNY, CDR2 SVGAGI (reference sequence). The CDR3 spans 12 residues.

This CDR3 is CASRARGIQETQYF. For the CDR3, the DNA is TGTGCCAGCAGGGCCCGGGGGATACAAGAGACCCAGTACTTC. The V call is TRBV11-2, the J call TRBJ2-5; D perhaps matches TRBD2 (6 bases). There are 14 residues in the CDR3. Trimming removed 6 bases at V and 2 bases at J, with 13 bases between. Germline V gene data show CDR1 as SGHAT and CDR2 as FQNNGV.

The chain carries TRBV18 and TRBJ1-4; 8 bases are a match to TRBD1. Germline CDR1 KGHSH, CDR2 LQKENI. The CDR3 is 15 amino acids. V lost 3 bases to trimming and J lost 8 bases; unmatched junction nucleotides: 8. The CDR3 protein is CASSPPDRVREKLFF. The CDR3, as DNA: TGTGCCAGCTCACCTCCGGACAGGGTGCGGGAAAAACTGTTTTTT.

This rearrangement joins TRBV6-5 to TRBJ1-1; 7 bases align to TRBD1. The CDR3 length is 15 residues. J gave up 4 bases and V 6 bases, and 11 bases lay outside the gene matches. Germline V lookup: CDR1 MNHEY, CDR2 SVGAGI. The CDR3 sequence is CASRDGTGVGTEAFF. The CDR3 DNA is TGTGCCAGCAGAGACGGAACAGGGGTGGGCACTGAAGCTTTCTTT.

The chain couples TRBV5-1 to TRBJ2-1; D uncertain. V was shortened by 2 bases and J by 5 bases, with 8 bases between the two germline ends. In germline, CDR1 is SGHRS, CDR2 YFSETQ. This CDR3 is built from 13 residues. The CDR3 spells CASSFSVDNEQFF. As DNA, the CDR3 is TGCGCCAGCAGCTTTTCCGTCGACAATGAGCAGTTCTTC.

V gene TRBV14 combines with J gene TRBJ1-4, with a weak D call TRBD1 (5 bases). V lost 6 bases and J 2 bases, leaving 19 bases between the germline ends. The germline V gene encodes CDR1 SGHDN and CDR2 FVKESK. The CDR3 is made up of 17 amino acids. CDR3 protein: CASRVQGRVRTNEKLFF. CDR3 nucleotides: TGTGCCAGCAGGGTCCAGGGAAGGGTCAGGACTAATGAAAAACTGTTTTTT.

The chain links TRBV5-1 to TRBJ2-3; 9 bases align to TRBD1. This CDR3 spans 17 amino acids. CDR1 is SGHRS, CDR2 YFSETQ, per germline. J was trimmed by 0 bases and V by 4 bases; bases with no gene match: 9. For the CDR3, the DNA is TGCGCCAGCAGCCCCCAAACAGGGGGCACTAGCACAGATACGCAGTATTTT. Translated: CASSPQTGGTSTDTQYF.

The gene calls are TRBV4-3 and TRBJ2-3, with D unresolved. CDR1 is LGHNA, CDR2 YSLEER, per germline. The ends were cut back, 1 base at V and 0 bases at J, with 8 bases in the middle. The CDR3 spans 15 residues. The CDR3 nucleotides are TGCGCCAGCAGCCAAGCAGTTTTTAGCACAGATACGCAGTATTTT. It codes for CASSQAVFSTDTQYF.

The chain uses TRBV18 and TRBJ1-1, with 8 bases identical to TRBD1. V trimming: 3 bases; J trimming: 5 bases; junction bases outside the gene matches: 5. This CDR3 is built from 14 residues. From germline, CDR1 is KGHSH and CDR2 LQKENI. Here the CDR3 reads CASSPLTGETEAFF. The CDR3 DNA is TGTGCCAGCTCACCTTTGACAGGGGAAACTGAAGCTTTCTTT.

The chain is built from TRBV6-5 and TRBJ1-3; D is perhaps TRBD1 (6 bases). Germline V gene sequence: CDR1 MNHEY, CDR2 SVGAGI. This CDR3 spans 14 amino acids. The ends were cut back, 7 bases at V and 1 base at J, with 11 bases in the middle. The CDR3 protein is CASIQDRSGNTIYF. The CDR3 DNA follows: TGTGCCAGCATCCAGGACAGATCTGGAAACACCATATATTTT.

The chain has TRBV3-1 (or the pseudogene TRBV3-2) and TRBJ2-1; TRBD1 or TRBD2 may be the D gene (5 bases each). This CDR3 has 11 amino acids. Trimming took 1 base from V and 16 from J, leaving 11 bases between them. Germline CDR1 reads LGHDT; CDR2 reads YNNKEL (reference sequence). CDR3 loop: CASSQGRAGFF. The CDR3 DNA is TGTGCCAGCAGCCAAGGCAGGGCGGGTTTCTTC.

This chain joins TRBV29-1 and TRBJ1-1; no clear D gene. The CDR3 spans 11 residues. V was shortened by 7 bases and J by 5 bases, with 11 bases between the two germline ends. CDR1 is SQVTM, CDR2 ANQGSEA, per germline. The CDR3 protein is CSAARKTEAFF. The CDR3, as DNA: TGCAGCGCCGCTCGCAAGACTGAAGCTTTCTTT.

This chain's CDR3 is CASSLNDGYYGYTF. CDR3 nucleotide sequence: TGTGCCAGCAGCCTGAATGACGGGTACTATGGCTACACCTTC. The rearrangement uses TRBV5-5 and TRBJ1-2; D gene uncertain. Germline loops: CDR1 SGHKS, CDR2 YYEKEE (reference sequence). Trimming cost V 4 bases and J 3 bases, with 13 bases left between them. The length of the CDR3 is 14 residues.

The chain links TRBV9 to TRBJ2-2; TRBD2 matches at 8 bases. The CDR3 is 13 amino acids. Germline CDR1 reads SGDLS; CDR2 reads YYNGEE. The V gene end was trimmed by 6 bases and the J gene end by 6 bases; junction bases not matched to a gene: 4. CDR3 in amino acids: CASTFGGAGELFF. Here the CDR3 DNA reads TGTGCCAGCACCTTCGGGGGGGCCGGGGAGCTGTTTTTT.

This clone was picked up one time. The CDR3 DNA reads TGTGCCACCTTAGCGGCCTCCTACAATGAGCAGTTCTTC. Encoded protein: CATLAASYNEQFF. V gene TRBV25-1 combines with J gene TRBJ2-1, with D possibly TRBD2 on 6 matching bases. The CDR3 contains 13 residues. The V gene's germline CDR1 is MGHDK and CDR2 SYGVNS. V was pared by 10 bases and J by 0 bases, with 10 bases between.

The V call is TRBV7-8, the J call TRBJ2-7, with 7 bases that match TRBD2. The CDR3 is 15 residues long. V gave up 0 bases and J gave up 2 bases; unmatched junction bases: 4. The V gene's germline CDR1 is SGHVS and CDR2 FQNEAQ. The CDR3 reads CASSLAPGTTYEQYF. CDR3 in DNA: TGTGCCAGCAGCTTAGCCCCAGGGACTACCTACGAGCAGTACTTC.

This chain joins TRBV19 and TRBJ2-2; D not resolved. This CDR3 spans 15 amino acids. Germline values: CDR1 LNHDA, CDR2 SQIVND (reference sequence). Trimming pared 6 bases from V and 1 base from J, leaving 12 bases between. The chain's CDR3 is CASRGPAGNTGELFF. CDR3 coding DNA: TGTGCCAGTAGAGGTCCGGCAGGGAACACCGGGGAGCTGTTTTTT.

J is TRBJ2-1 and V is TRBV9; 11 nucleotides agree with TRBD2. In germline, CDR1 is SGDLS, CDR2 YYNGEE. V was pared by 4 bases and J by 5 bases, with 14 bases of the junction left unmatched. This CDR3 is 18 amino acids long. The CDR3 DNA sequence: TGTGCCAGCAGCCCACTCTCCCTAGCGGGGGGACCAAACAATGAGCAGTTCTTC. It is translated as CASSPLSLAGGPNNEQFF. The whole variable domain, remainder taken from reference TRBV9 and TRBJ2-1, is DSGVTQTPKHLITATGQRVTLRCSPRSGDLSVYWYQQSLDQGLQFLIQYYNGEERAKGNILERFSAQQFPDLHSELNLSSLELGDSALYFCASSPLSLAGGPNNEQFFGPGTRLTVL.

The gene calls are TRBV9 and TRBJ1-1; 8 bases are a match to TRBD1. With V trimmed by 4 bases and J by 0 bases, 8 bases remained unmatched. The germline V gene encodes CDR1 SGDLS and CDR2 YYNGEE. The CDR3 is 16 amino acids. CDR3 region: CASSPGTGDLNTEAFF. CDR3 nucleotide sequence: TGTGCCAGCAGCCCGGGGACAGGAGATTTGAACACTGAAGCTTTCTTT.

The chain uses TRBV6-6 and TRBJ2-7, with 8 positions matching TRBD2. Germline lookup yields CDR1 MNHNY and CDR2 SVGAGI (reference sequence). Unmatched junction bases numbered 9, after V lost 5 bases and J lost 3 bases. This CDR3 is built from 15 residues. This CDR3 is CASSANSGVNYEQYF. Here the CDR3 DNA reads TGTGCCAGCAGTGCAAATAGCGGGGTTAACTACGAGCAGTACTTC.

V is TRBV5-5 and J is TRBJ2-1; weak D call: TRBD2 (5 bases). The CDR3 has 13 amino acids. The germline V gene has CDR1 SGHKS and CDR2 YYEKEE (reference sequence). V gave up 4 bases and J gave up 10 bases, with 15 bases separating them. Here the CDR3 DNA reads TGTGCCAGCAGCACGGACGCCGGCGGGGAGCAGTTCTTC. Translating it yields CASSTDAGGEQFF.

The chain uses TRBV7-3 and TRBJ2-6, with a weak D call TRBD2 (7 bases). The ends were cut back, 3 bases at V and 0 bases at J, with 12 bases in the middle. This CDR3 is 17 amino acids long. Germline values: CDR1 SGHTA, CDR2 FQGTGA. CDR3 nucleotide sequence: TGTGCCAGCAGCTTGGCGGGGGCCGTCTCTGGGGCCAACGTCCTGACTTTC. Translation: CASSLAGAVSGANVLTF.